This entry lists 23 T cell receptor beta chains sequenced from one sample in a study of cytomegalovirus exposure and HLA in healthy donors. The PCR was carried out with 60 Vbeta primers and 13 Jbeta primers. TCRdb's table, derived via immunoSEQ multiplex PCR, lists solely in-frame clones and lacks some. This table lists 150,000 or so clones. Input material: PBMCs. These receptors were taken from a man aged 18 to 30 in good health and CMV-seronegative.

V usage is TRBV5-1 and J usage is TRBJ1-2, with TRBD1 identical over 9 bases. V shed 5 bases, J shed 7 bases, and the junction held 6 bases outside the gene matches. The CDR3 totals 13 residues. Germline values: CDR1 SGHRS, CDR2 YFSETQ. The CDR3 nucleotides are TGCGCCAGCAGAACAGGGGGCGAGACTGGCTACACCTTC. Residues: CASRTGGETGYTF.

V and J are TRBV5-1 and TRBJ2-1; TRBD1 agrees at 8 bases. This CDR3 is 16 amino acids long. Trimming at V came to 4 bases and at J to 0 bases, leaving 6 bases not matched to a gene. Germline CDR1 reads SGHRS; CDR2 reads YFSETQ. CDR3 DNA sequence: TGCGCCAGCAGCCAGACAGGGGCTATCTCCTACAATGAGCAGTTCTTC. Its protein product is CASSQTGAISYNEQFF.

The V and J genes are TRBV10-3 and TRBJ2-1; 9 nucleotides align to TRBD2. Germline-derived CDR1 and CDR2 are ENHRY and SYGVKD. Unmatched junction bases numbered 7, after V lost 4 bases and J lost 6 bases. The CDR3 runs 15 residues. The DNA of the CDR3 is TGTGCCATCAGTGGGGCGGGAGGGCCTGCCAATGAGCAGTTCTTC. This sequence encodes CAISGAGGPANEQFF.

The CDR3 sequence is CASSLFGVGLAQETQYF. CDR3 nucleotide sequence: TGTGCCAGCAGCTTATTTGGCGTGGGACTAGCGCAAGAGACCCAGTACTTC. The chain is built from TRBV7-2 and TRBJ2-5; 10 nucleotides align to TRBD2. The CDR3 runs to 17 residues. After removal of 2 bases from V and 2 bases from J, the junction contained 8 bases not matched to a gene. Germline V gene sequence: CDR1 SGHTA, CDR2 FQGNSA. Full variable domain (outside the CDR3, taken from reference TRBV7-2 and TRBJ2-5): GAGVSQSPSNKVTEKGKDVELRCDPISGHTALYWYRQSLGQGLEFLIYFQGNSAPDKSGLPSDRFSAERTGGSVSTLTIQRTQQEDSAVYLCASSLFGVGLAQETQYFGPGTRLLVL.

The chain employs TRBV27 and TRBJ2-5; 9 nucleotides match TRBD2. Germline V gene data show CDR1 as MNHEY and CDR2 as SMNVEV (reference sequence). This CDR3 region has 20 residues. V dropped 2 bases and J dropped 1; count of bases not matched to a gene: 17. The CDR3 spells CASSLTWLAGLPWGQETQYF. CDR3 bases: TGTGCCAGCAGTTTAACTTGGCTAGCGGGACTTCCCTGGGGCCAAGAGACCCAGTACTTC.

This chain uses TRBV4-1 with TRBJ1-2; 8 nucleotides line up with TRBD1. There are 14 residues in the CDR3. In germline, CDR1 is MGHRA, CDR2 YSYEKL. With V trimmed by 3 bases and J by 5 bases, 5 bases remained unmatched. CDR3 nucleotide sequence: TGCGCCAGCAGCCAGCCGACAGGGGTATATGGCTACACCTTC. Translated: CASSQPTGVYGYTF.

This chain uses TRBV27 with TRBJ2-1; 11 bases are shared with TRBD2. V was clipped by 7 bases and J by 7 bases; unmatched bases: 12. This CDR3 has 16 amino acids. Germline V CDR1 and CDR2: MNHEY, SMNVEV (reference sequence). The CDR3 DNA is TGTGCCAGCAATTCATTCGGACTAGCGGGTAAAAATGAGCAGTTCTTC. Amino acid sequence: CASNSFGLAGKNEQFF.

The chain employs TRBV9 and TRBJ1-4, with 11 bases lining up with TRBD1. The junction had 2 bases not matched to a gene; V was cut back by 2 bases and J by 2 bases. Looked up from germline, CDR1 is SGDLS and CDR2 is YYNGEE. The CDR3 has 16 residues. CDR3 sequence (DNA): TGTGCCAGCAGCGTCGGGACAGGGGGGACTAATGAAAAACTGTTTTTT. Encoded protein: CASSVGTGGTNEKLFF.

The chain is built from TRBV4-3 and TRBJ2-5; D is perhaps TRBD2 (6 bases). V gave up 0 bases and J gave up 5 bases, with 19 bases separating them. Germline loops: CDR1 LGHNA, CDR2 YSLEER. CDR3 length: 17 amino acids. The CDR3 region has the DNA TGCGCCAGCAGCCAAGAATATCGGCGGGGCGGCAGGGAGACCCAGTACTTC. Translated, it gives CASSQEYRRGGRETQYF.

This chain uses TRBV10-1 with TRBJ2-2; 7 nucleotides agree with TRBD1. CDR3 length: 13 residues. Germline V lookup: CDR1 WNHNN, CDR2 SYGVQD (reference sequence). The CDR3 spells CSTGVGCTGELFF. CDR3 sequence (DNA): TGCTCTACAGGGGTGGGATGCACCGGGGAGCTGTTTTTT.

V gene TRBV28 combines with J gene TRBJ1-1; the D is unclear. Trimming stripped 8 bases from V and 3 bases from J, with 13 bases between. Germline CDR1 reads MDHEN; CDR2 reads SYDVKM. The CDR3 extends over 13 amino acids. In DNA, the CDR3 is TGTGCCAGCGGGTCGAGGGTTGACACTGAAGCTTTCTTT. Translated, it gives CASGSRVDTEAFF.

The gene calls are TRBV7-8 and TRBJ1-5; TRBD1 agrees at 7 bases. In germline, CDR1 is SGHVS, CDR2 FQNEAQ. The CDR3 sequence is 13 residues long. Unmatched junction bases numbered 3, after V lost 4 bases and J lost 6 bases. The CDR3 region has the DNA TGTGCCAGCAGCTCAGGGGGGTTTCAGCCCCAGCATTTT. This gives the protein CASSSGGFQPQHF.

Note on this clone: This same CDR3 is encoded by further DNA sequences in the sample. This chain joins TRBV2 and TRBJ1-1, with D tentatively TRBD1 (6 bases). V lost 0 bases, J lost 5 bases, and 10 bases lay in between. CDR1 and CDR2 (germline): SNHLY, FYNNEI. This CDR3 is built from 14 residues. The CDR3 loop reads CASSEARGNTEAFF. The CDR3 DNA reads TGTGCCAGCAGTGAAGCTAGGGGGAATACTGAAGCTTTCTTT.

V usage is TRBV7-9 and J usage is TRBJ2-7; 9 bases match TRBD1. The CDR3 spans 16 residues. The J segment lost 5 bases and the V segment lost 2 bases, leaving 10 bases of the junction unmatched. Germline assignment: CDR1 SEHNR and CDR2 FQNEAQ (reference sequence). CDR3: CASSLLPQGAQDEQYF. CDR3 nucleotides: TGTGCCAGCAGCTTACTCCCACAGGGGGCGCAGGACGAGCAGTACTTC.

The gene calls are TRBV5-4 and TRBJ2-3; 8 bases are shared with TRBD2. The CDR3 sequence is 12 residues long. V lost 9 bases and J lost 6; bases outside the gene matches: 6. The V gene's germline CDR1 is SGHNT and CDR2 YYREEE (reference sequence). CDR3 amino acids: CAMTSADDTQYF. CDR3 DNA sequence: TGTGCCATGACTAGCGCGGACGATACGCAGTATTTT.

The J gene is TRBJ1-4, the V gene TRBV18, with 9 positions matching TRBD1. The CDR3 is 14 residues long. CDR1 is KGHSH, CDR2 LQKENI, per germline. V gave up 4 bases and J gave up 6 bases; unmatched junction bases: 3. CDR3 DNA sequence: TGTGCCAGCTCACGGGACAGGGAGGATGAAAAACTGTTTTTT. Amino acid sequence: CASSRDREDEKLFF.

V and J are TRBV28 and TRBJ1-1; TRBD1 matches 10 bases. The V gene end was trimmed by 10 bases and the J gene end by 7 bases; junction bases not matched to a gene: 12. The germline V gene has CDR1 MDHEN and CDR2 SYDVKM. There are 14 residues in the CDR3. DNA for the CDR3: TGTGCCACCATAACCTGGGACAGGGGATTTGAAGCTTTCTTT. This translates into CATITWDRGFEAFF.

V usage is TRBV6-1 and J usage is TRBJ2-3; 7 nucleotides match TRBD1. This CDR3 is built from 14 residues. CDR1 is MNHNS and CDR2 is SASEGT in the germline V gene. V lost 4 bases to trimming and J lost 6 bases; unmatched junction nucleotides: 7. CDR3 loop: CASSARTGLDTQYF. The CDR3 nucleotides read TGTGCCAGCAGTGCACGGACAGGACTGGATACGCAGTATTTT.

The chain links TRBV27 to TRBJ2-7, with 10 bases matching TRBD2. This CDR3 is 15 amino acids long. The V and J ends lost 2 bases and 4 bases, in that order; junction bases with no gene match: 5. Germline V lookup: CDR1 MNHEY, CDR2 SMNVEV (reference sequence). DNA of the CDR3: TGTGCCAGCAGTTTAAAGGAGCGGGGGGGGTACGAGCAGTACTTC. Translation: CASSLKERGGYEQYF.

The chain combines TRBV19 with TRBJ2-1, with D perhaps TRBD1 (6 bases). The CDR3 covers 12 residues. Germline CDR1 is LNHDA and CDR2 is SQIVND (reference sequence). The V end lost 8 bases, the J end lost 4 bases, and 9 bases lay between the germline ends. CDR3 bases: TGTGCCAGTCACGGACAGTACAATGAGCAGTTCTTC. It encodes CASHGQYNEQFF. The complete variable domain, with remaining parts taken from reference TRBV19 and TRBJ2-1, reads DGGITQSPKYLFRKEGQNVTLSCEQNLNHDAMYWYRQDPGQGLRLIYYSQIVNDFQKGDIAEGYSVSREKKESFPLTVTSAQKNPTAFYLCASHGQYNEQFFGPGTRLTVL.

V usage is TRBV14 and J usage is TRBJ2-7; D perhaps matches TRBD2 (6 bases). Trimming stripped 6 bases from V and 1 base from J, with 16 bases between. Germline loops: CDR1 SGHDN, CDR2 FVKESK. The CDR3 runs 15 residues. The CDR3 DNA follows: TGTGCCAGCAGTCCTAATGACGGGGGATCCTACGAGCAGTACTTC. Encoded protein: CASSPNDGGSYEQYF.

The chain couples TRBV9 to TRBJ1-1; 9 bases align to TRBD1. CDR3 length: 14 residues. Germline V gives CDR1 SGDLS, CDR2 YYNGEE. Losses at the gene ends were 0 bases for V and 4 bases for J; bases not matched to a gene: 1. This chain's CDR3 is CASSVGDRATEAFF. The CDR3, as DNA: TGTGCCAGCAGCGTAGGGGACAGGGCCACTGAAGCTTTCTTT.

With respect to this clone: The DNA is omitted, as the CDR3 cannot be located on it reliably, and the CDR3 follows TCRdb's listing. The gene calls are TRBV10-3 and TRBJ1-2; the table's D call, TRBD1, has no DNA check behind it. Germline V gene lookup returns CDR1 ENHRY and CDR2 SYGVKD. With termini counted, the CDR3 has 15 amino acids. The CDR3 is CAISESIILAHGYTF.